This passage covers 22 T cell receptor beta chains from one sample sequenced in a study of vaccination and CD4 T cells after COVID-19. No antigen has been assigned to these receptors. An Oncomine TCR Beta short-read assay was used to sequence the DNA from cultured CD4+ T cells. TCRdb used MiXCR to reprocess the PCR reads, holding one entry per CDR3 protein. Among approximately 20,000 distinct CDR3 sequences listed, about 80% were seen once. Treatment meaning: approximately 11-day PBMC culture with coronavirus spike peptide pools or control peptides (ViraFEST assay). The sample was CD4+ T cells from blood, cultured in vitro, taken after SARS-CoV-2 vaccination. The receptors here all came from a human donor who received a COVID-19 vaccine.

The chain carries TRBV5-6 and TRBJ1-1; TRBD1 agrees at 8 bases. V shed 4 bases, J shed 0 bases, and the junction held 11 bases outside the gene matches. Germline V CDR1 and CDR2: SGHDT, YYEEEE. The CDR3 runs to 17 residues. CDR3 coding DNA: TGTGCCAGCAGCAGAGTCCCGGGACAGGTTTTGAACACTGAAGCTTTCTTT. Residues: CASSRVPGQVLNTEAFF.

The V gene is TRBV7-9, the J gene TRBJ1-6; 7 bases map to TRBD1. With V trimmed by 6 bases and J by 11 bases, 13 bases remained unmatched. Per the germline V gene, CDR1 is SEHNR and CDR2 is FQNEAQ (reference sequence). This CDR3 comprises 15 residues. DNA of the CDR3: TGTGCCAGCAGTCCCCAGACAGGGAAGGGGGCACCCCTCCACTTT. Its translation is CASSPQTGKGAPLHF.

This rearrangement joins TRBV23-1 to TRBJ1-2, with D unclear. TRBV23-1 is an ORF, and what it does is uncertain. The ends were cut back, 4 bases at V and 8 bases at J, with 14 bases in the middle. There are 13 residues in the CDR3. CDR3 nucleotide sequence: TGCGCCAGCAGTCGAGCCGGATTGGGAGGCTACACCTTC. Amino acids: CASSRAGLGGYTF.

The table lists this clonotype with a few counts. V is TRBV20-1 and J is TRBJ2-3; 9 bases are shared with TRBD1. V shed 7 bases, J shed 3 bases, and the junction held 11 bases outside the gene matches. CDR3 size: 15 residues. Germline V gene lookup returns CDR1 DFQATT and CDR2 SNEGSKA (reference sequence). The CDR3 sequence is CSVTTTGGLTDTQYF. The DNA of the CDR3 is TGCAGTGTCACGACGACAGGGGGATTGACAGATACGCAGTATTTT.

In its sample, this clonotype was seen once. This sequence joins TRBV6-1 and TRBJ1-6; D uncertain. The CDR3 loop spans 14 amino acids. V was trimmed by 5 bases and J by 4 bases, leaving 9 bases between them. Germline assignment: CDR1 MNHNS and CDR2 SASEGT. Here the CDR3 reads CASSTPWYNSPLHF. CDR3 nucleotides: TGTGCCAGCAGTACCCCTTGGTATAATTCACCCCTCCACTTT.

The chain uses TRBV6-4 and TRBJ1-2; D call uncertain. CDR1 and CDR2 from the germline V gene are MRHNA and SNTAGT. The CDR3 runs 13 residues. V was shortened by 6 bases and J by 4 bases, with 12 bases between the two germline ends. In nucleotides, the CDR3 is TGTGCCAGCAGCCCCCGCCCTTTCTATGGCTACACCTTC. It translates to CASSPRPFYGYTF.

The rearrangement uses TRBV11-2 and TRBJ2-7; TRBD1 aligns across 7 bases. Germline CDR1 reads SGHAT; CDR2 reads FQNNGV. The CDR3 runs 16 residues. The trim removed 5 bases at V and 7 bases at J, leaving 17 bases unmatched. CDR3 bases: TGTGCCAGCAGCAGCTCCCCCGGGACAGACTACCCGGAGCAGTACTTC. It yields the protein CASSSSPGTDYPEQYF.

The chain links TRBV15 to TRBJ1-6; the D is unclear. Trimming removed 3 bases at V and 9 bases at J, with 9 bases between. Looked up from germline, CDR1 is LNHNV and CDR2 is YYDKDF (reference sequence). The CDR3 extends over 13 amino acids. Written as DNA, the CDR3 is TGTGCCACCAGCAGGGGCGGACTTTCACCCCTCCACTTT. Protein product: CATSRGGLSPLHF.

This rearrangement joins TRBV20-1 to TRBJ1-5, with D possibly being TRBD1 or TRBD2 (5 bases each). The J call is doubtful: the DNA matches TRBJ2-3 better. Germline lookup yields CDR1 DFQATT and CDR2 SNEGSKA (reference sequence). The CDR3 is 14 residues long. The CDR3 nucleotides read TGCAGTGCTAGAGGGGGGTTCAGCAATCAGCCCCAGTATTTT. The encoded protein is CSARGGFSNQPQYF.

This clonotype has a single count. CDR3 residues: CASSQVGGGAGADTQYF. CDR3 nucleotide sequence: TGTGCCAGCAGCCAAGTGGGCGGGGGGGCAGGGGCAGATACGCAGTATTTT. The rearrangement links TRBV7-2 to TRBJ2-3, with 9 bases identical to TRBD2. V gave up 5 bases and J gave up 4 bases; unmatched junction bases: 13. Germline CDR1 SGHTA, CDR2 FQGNSA. The CDR3 is 17 amino acids.

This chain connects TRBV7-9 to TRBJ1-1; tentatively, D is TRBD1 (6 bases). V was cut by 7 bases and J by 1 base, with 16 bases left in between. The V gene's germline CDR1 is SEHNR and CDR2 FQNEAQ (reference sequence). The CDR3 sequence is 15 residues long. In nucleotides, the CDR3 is TGTGCCAGCAACGACCCAGGGGTCCCGAACACTGAAGCTTTCTTT. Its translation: CASNDPGVPNTEAFF.

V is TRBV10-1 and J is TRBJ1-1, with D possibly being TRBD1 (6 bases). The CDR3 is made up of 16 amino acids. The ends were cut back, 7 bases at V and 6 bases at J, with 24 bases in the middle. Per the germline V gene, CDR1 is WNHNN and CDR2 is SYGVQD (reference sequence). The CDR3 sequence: CASTKDRPGRVSEAFF. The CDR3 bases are TGCGCCAGCACAAAAGACAGGCCGGGGCGGGTTTCTGAAGCTTTCTTT.

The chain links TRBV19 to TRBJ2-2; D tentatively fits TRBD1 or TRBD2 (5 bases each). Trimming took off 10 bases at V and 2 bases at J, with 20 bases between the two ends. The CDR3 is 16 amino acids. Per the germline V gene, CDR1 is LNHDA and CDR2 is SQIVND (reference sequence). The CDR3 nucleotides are TGTGCCACCCCCCGGAGGCCCGGGACCAACACCGGGGAGCTGTTTTTT. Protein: CATPRRPGTNTGELFF.

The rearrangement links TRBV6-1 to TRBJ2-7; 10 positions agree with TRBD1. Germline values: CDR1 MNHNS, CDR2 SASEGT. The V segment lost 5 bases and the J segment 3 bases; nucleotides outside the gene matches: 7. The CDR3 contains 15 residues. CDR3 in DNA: TGTGCCAGCAGTACAATGACAGGGGGCCTCTACGAGCAGTACTTC. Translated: CASSTMTGGLYEQYF.

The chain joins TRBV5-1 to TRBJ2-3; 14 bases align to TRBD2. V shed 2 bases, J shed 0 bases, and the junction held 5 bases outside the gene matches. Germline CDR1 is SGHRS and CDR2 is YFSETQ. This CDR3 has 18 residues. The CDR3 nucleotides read TGCGCCAGCAGCTTCCGGACTAGCGGGGGGACTAGCACAGATACGCAGTATTTT. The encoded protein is CASSFRTSGGTSTDTQYF.

The CDR3: CASSLRQESSYEQYF. CDR3 in DNA: TGTGCCAGCAGTCTGAGACAGGAGAGCTCCTACGAGCAGTACTTC. J is TRBJ2-7 and V is TRBV27, with D possibly TRBD1 on 6 matching bases. This CDR3 spans 15 amino acids. Germline CDR1 and CDR2: MNHEY and SMNVEV (reference sequence). V was pared by 5 bases and J by 0 bases, with 14 bases between.

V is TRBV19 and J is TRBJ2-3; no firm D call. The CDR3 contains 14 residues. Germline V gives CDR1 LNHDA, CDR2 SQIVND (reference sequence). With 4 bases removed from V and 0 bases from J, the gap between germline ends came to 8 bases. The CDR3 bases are TGTGCCAGTAGTACGGCAACTAGCACAGATACGCAGTATTTT. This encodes CASSTATSTDTQYF.

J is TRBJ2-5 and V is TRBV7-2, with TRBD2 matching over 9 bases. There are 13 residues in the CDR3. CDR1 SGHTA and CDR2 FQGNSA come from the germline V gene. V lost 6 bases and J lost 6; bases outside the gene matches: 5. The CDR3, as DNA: TGTGCCAGCAGGGCGGGGGGGGAAAAGACCCAGTACTTC. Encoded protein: CASRAGGEKTQYF.

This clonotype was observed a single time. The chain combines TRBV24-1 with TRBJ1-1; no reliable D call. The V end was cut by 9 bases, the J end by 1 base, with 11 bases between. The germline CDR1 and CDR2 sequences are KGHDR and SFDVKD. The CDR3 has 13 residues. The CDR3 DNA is TGTGCCACCCGACGGGCGGGGAACACTGAAGCTTTCTTT. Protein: CATRRAGNTEAFF.

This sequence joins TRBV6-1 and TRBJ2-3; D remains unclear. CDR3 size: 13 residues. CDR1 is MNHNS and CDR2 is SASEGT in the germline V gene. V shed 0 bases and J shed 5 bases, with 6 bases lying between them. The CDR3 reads CASSEALLDTQYF. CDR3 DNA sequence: TGTGCCAGCAGTGAAGCCCTCTTAGATACGCAGTATTTT.

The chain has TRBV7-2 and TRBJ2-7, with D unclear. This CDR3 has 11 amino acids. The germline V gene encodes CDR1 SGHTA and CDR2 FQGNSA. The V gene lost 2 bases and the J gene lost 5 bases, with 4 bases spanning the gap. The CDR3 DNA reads TGTGCCAGCAGCTTATTTGACGAGCAGTACTTC. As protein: CASSLFDEQYF.

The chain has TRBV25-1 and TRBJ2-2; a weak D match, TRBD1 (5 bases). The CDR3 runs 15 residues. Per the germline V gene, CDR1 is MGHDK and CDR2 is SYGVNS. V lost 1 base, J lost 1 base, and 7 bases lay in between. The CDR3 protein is CASSELGQNTGELFF. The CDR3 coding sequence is TGTGCCAGCAGTGAATTAGGACAGAACACCGGGGAGCTGTTTTTT.